These 26 T cell receptor beta chains were sequenced from one sample in a study of OX40 agonist ivuxolimab in advanced cancers. The library was produced with the immunoSEQ multiplex PCR assay. The table was pulled from immuneACCESS by TCRdb, which kept in-frame rearrangements only. Such tables lose some clones; where checked, under half of the loss comes from unresolved V genes, and the rest has no known cause. The sample table lists fewer than 80,000 clones, about 85% of them with a count of one. The ten largest clones take up roughly 3.9% of the sample. The input for sequencing was CD4+ or CD8+ T cells sorted from blood, taken in a trial of the OX40 agonist ivuxolimab. These receptors all come from an adult with an advanced solid tumor such as melanoma, head and neck, liver or kidney cancer.

This clone occurred once. The J gene is TRBJ1-3, the V gene TRBV5-4; TRBD1 is a possible D gene (5 bases). This CDR3 is 15 amino acids long. V lost 2 bases and J lost 0, with 9 bases in between. Germline assignment: CDR1 SGHNT and CDR2 YYREEE (reference sequence). The CDR3 here is CASSFTGGSGNTIYF. The CDR3 nucleotides are TGTGCCAGCAGCTTTACAGGAGGCTCTGGAAACACCATATATTTT.

The table lists this clone with a count of one. The V and J genes are TRBV10-3 and TRBJ1-3; 10 nucleotides line up with TRBD1. The junction had 5 bases not matched to a gene; V was cut back by 6 bases and J by 3 bases. Germline CDR1 reads ENHRY; CDR2 reads SYGVKD. CDR3 length equals 15 residues. CDR3 region: CAISRQGADGNTIYF. The CDR3 DNA is TGTGCCATCAGCCGACAGGGGGCGGATGGAAACACCATATATTTT.

The chain employs TRBV6-6 and TRBJ2-7; TRBD2 aligns across 7 bases. After removal of 10 bases from V and 5 bases from J, the junction contained 11 bases not matched to a gene. The germline CDR1 and CDR2 sequences are MNHNY and SVGAGI (reference sequence). The CDR3 covers 13 residues. This chain's CDR3 is CATRRLARDEQYF. The CDR3, as DNA: TGTGCCACCCGACGACTAGCCAGAGACGAGCAGTACTTC.

This clone was found a few times. This rearrangement joins TRBV7-3 to TRBJ2-5; D gene uncertain. CDR1 is SGHTA and CDR2 is FQGTGA in the germline V gene. The CDR3 sequence is 13 residues long. Trimming took off 4 bases at V and 2 bases at J, with 8 bases between the two ends. CDR3 DNA: TGTGCCAGCAGCTCCGGCAGGCAAGAGACCCAGTACTTC. Its protein product is CASSSGRQETQYF.

The J gene is TRBJ2-1, the V gene TRBV7-3, with D perhaps matching TRBD2 (5 bases). The CDR3 extends over 15 amino acids. Germline lookup yields CDR1 SGHTA and CDR2 FQGTGA. The ends were cut back, 2 bases at V and 7 bases at J, with 15 bases in the middle. The CDR3: CASSLGLSLVNEQFF. CDR3 in DNA: TGTGCCAGCAGCTTAGGACTGTCCCTCGTTAATGAGCAGTTCTTC.

The rearrangement joins TRBV5-6 to TRBJ2-3; 8 nucleotides line up with TRBD1. V lost 6 bases, J lost 11 bases, and 11 bases stayed unmatched. The germline gives CDR1 SGHDT, CDR2 YYEEEE. The CDR3 totals 13 residues. CDR3 in amino acids: CASMQDRGLMQYF. Here the CDR3 DNA reads TGTGCCAGCATGCAAGACAGGGGCCTAATGCAGTATTTT.

The chain carries TRBV7-2 and TRBJ2-7; no reliable D call. CDR3 length equals 12 residues. Germline assignment: CDR1 SGHTA and CDR2 FQGNSA. V dropped 5 bases and J dropped 4 bases, with 9 bases sitting between them. Here the CDR3 DNA reads TGTGCCAGCAGCCAAAAATTGTACGAGCAGTACTTC. This sequence encodes CASSQKLYEQYF.

J is TRBJ2-7 and V is TRBV28, with 7 bases lining up with TRBD1. CDR1 is MDHEN and CDR2 is SYDVKM in the germline V gene. The CDR3 totals 14 residues. Trimming at V came to 6 bases and at J to 6 bases, leaving 11 bases not matched to a gene. CDR3 protein: CASSRSGQSFEQYF. CDR3 DNA sequence: TGTGCCAGCAGCCGCTCGGGACAGTCGTTCGAGCAGTACTTC.

The chain links TRBV7-2 to TRBJ1-2; D call uncertain. Germline V CDR1 and CDR2: SGHTA, FQGNSA. V was pared by 5 bases and J by 2 bases, with 12 bases between. This CDR3 has 14 residues. CDR3 amino acids: CASSPPDGNYGYTF. The CDR3 DNA sequence: TGTGCCAGCAGCCCTCCGGACGGAAACTATGGCTACACCTTC.

The rearrangement joins TRBV28 to TRBJ1-2; 7 bases are a match to TRBD1. Germline V gives CDR1 MDHEN, CDR2 SYDVKM. CDR3 size: 13 residues. Germline trimming cut 5 bases from V and 4 bases from J; bases unmatched to any gene: 4. CDR3 nucleotide sequence: TGTGCCAGCAGTCCCACAGGGGCCTATGGCTACACCTTC. Its protein product is CASSPTGAYGYTF.

V gene TRBV27 combines with J gene TRBJ2-6; D is perhaps TRBD1 (5 bases). CDR3 length: 13 residues. The germline gives CDR1 MNHEY, CDR2 SMNVEV (reference sequence). V gave up 8 bases and J gave up 1 base, with 6 bases separating them. The CDR3: CASRQSGANVLTF. Written as DNA, the CDR3 is TGTGCCAGCCGACAGTCTGGGGCCAACGTCCTGACTTTC. Supplemented by reference TRBV27 and TRBJ2-6, the full variable domain reads EAQVTQNPRYLITVTGKKLTVTCSQNMNHEYMSWYRQDPGLGLRQIYYSMNVEVTDKGDVPEGYKVSRKEKRNFPLILESPSPNQTSLYFCASRQSGANVLTFGAGSRLTVL.

V is TRBV9 and J is TRBJ1-1, with D unresolved. V dropped 4 bases and J dropped 6 bases, with 13 bases sitting between them. This CDR3 comprises 13 residues. Germline V gives CDR1 SGDLS, CDR2 YYNGEE. The CDR3 DNA reads TGTGCCAGCAGCCCCGTAGTTGTAGCTGAAGCTTTCTTT. As protein: CASSPVVVAEAFF. The full variable domain, rest sourced from reference TRBV9 and TRBJ1-1, is DSGVTQTPKHLITATGQRVTLRCSPRSGDLSVYWYQQSLDQGLQFLIQYYNGEERAKGNILERFSAQQFPDLHSELNLSSLELGDSALYFCASSPVVVAEAFFGQGTRLTVV.

This rearrangement joins TRBV5-1 to TRBJ1-1; D remains ambiguous. Deletions cut 3 bases from V and 5 bases from J, with 14 bases between. The CDR3 runs 14 residues. CDR1 and CDR2 (germline): SGHRS, YFSETQ. This CDR3 reads CASSSQDGRTEAFF. The CDR3 DNA reads as TGCGCCAGCAGCTCCCAGGACGGACGGACTGAAGCTTTCTTT.

The V gene is TRBV5-4, the J gene TRBJ1-2; 9 positions match TRBD1. Germline lookup yields CDR1 SGHNT and CDR2 YYREEE (reference sequence). Trimming at V came to 8 bases and at J to 6 bases, leaving 11 bases not matched to a gene. CDR3 length equals 14 residues. The CDR3 region has the DNA TGTGCCAGTCACAACGGGGACAGGGTTCATGGCTACACCTTC. This gives the protein CASHNGDRVHGYTF.

This clone was observed once. The rearrangement uses TRBV19 and TRBJ2-1; no firm D call. There are 16 residues in the CDR3. Trimming shortened V by 4 bases and J by 2 bases, and 15 bases separated the two germline ends. Germline V gives CDR1 LNHDA, CDR2 SQIVND (reference sequence). The CDR3 loop is CASSSDRRAAYNEQFF. The CDR3 bases are TGTGCCAGTAGTAGTGACCGTAGAGCCGCCTACAATGAGCAGTTCTTC.

The chain uses TRBV2 and TRBJ2-5; weak D call: TRBD1 (6 bases). Trimming took 5 bases from V and 1 from J, leaving 8 bases between them. The CDR3 runs 13 residues. The V gene's germline CDR1 is SNHLY and CDR2 FYNNEI. The CDR3 spells CASSTGIQETQYF. DNA of the CDR3: TGTGCCAGCAGTACAGGGATCCAAGAGACCCAGTACTTC.

A word on this clone: A single base separates this from a much larger clone, so it may be a read error. The same CDR3 is also encoded by other DNA sequences in this sample. The chain joins TRBV11-2 to TRBJ2-2; D is unclear. There are 15 residues in the CDR3. Germline loops: CDR1 SGHAT, CDR2 FQNNGV. V was cut by 1 base and J by 0 bases, with 6 bases left in between. The CDR3 nucleotides read TGTGCCAGCAGCTTAGGGACGGCGAACACCGGGGAGCTGTTTTTT. Its translation is CASSLGTANTGELFF.

The chain employs TRBV14 and TRBJ1-1, with 9 positions matching TRBD1. Germline assignment: CDR1 SGHDN and CDR2 FVKESK. The J segment lost 1 base and the V segment lost 10 bases, leaving 13 bases of the junction unmatched. This CDR3 is built from 16 residues. The CDR3 DNA reads as TGTGCCACCCAACCACGGGACAGGGTGACGAACACTGAAGCTTTCTTT. Its translation: CATQPRDRVTNTEAFF.

V usage is TRBV5-1 and J usage is TRBJ1-2, with D perhaps matching TRBD1 (5 bases). The germline V and J ends were trimmed by 0 bases and 5 bases, with 14 bases remaining between them. CDR1 and CDR2 (germline): SGHRS, YFSETQ. The CDR3 consists of 15 residues. CDR3 protein: CASSLDWDGTYGYTF. The CDR3 DNA reads as TGCGCCAGCAGCTTGGATTGGGACGGAACATATGGCTACACCTTC.

This clone was observed once. The chain employs TRBV11-1 and TRBJ1-1; the D gene is possibly TRBD1 (5 bases). Trimming took 7 bases from V and 1 from J, leaving 13 bases between them. The CDR3 spans 14 residues. Germline V gene sequence: CDR1 SGHAT, CDR2 FQDESV (reference sequence). In DNA, the CDR3 is TGTGCCAGCAACATGGGGGGACGGAACACTGAAGCTTTCTTT. The encoded protein is CASNMGGRNTEAFF.

This chain's CDR3 is CASLRQGTDTQYF. The CDR3 DNA is TGTGCCAGCCTAAGACAGGGGACAGATACGCAGTATTTT. The chain has TRBV7-8 and TRBJ2-3; 8 bases are shared with TRBD1. Germline V CDR1 and CDR2: SGHVS, FQNEAQ. This CDR3 comprises 13 residues. V gave up 8 bases and J gave up 3 bases; unmatched junction bases: 4.

The gene calls are TRBV5-4 and TRBJ2-7, with D hard to call. This CDR3 is 12 amino acids long. Trimming took 0 bases from V and 9 from J, leaving 10 bases between them. The germline V gene encodes CDR1 SGHNT and CDR2 YYREEE (reference sequence). CDR3 in amino acids: CASSLARGGQYF. Here the CDR3 DNA reads TGTGCCAGCAGCTTGGCCCGAGGCGGGCAGTACTTC.

This clone was observed a handful of times. The V and J genes are TRBV5-6 and TRBJ1-6; 10 bases line up with TRBD1. Germline CDR1 reads SGHDT; CDR2 reads YYEEEE. This CDR3 is 16 amino acids long. V was pared by 4 bases and J by 7 bases, with 8 bases of the junction left unmatched. In DNA, the CDR3 is TGTGCCAGCAGCACGAAGGGACAGGGGATAAATTCACCCCTCCACTTT. Protein: CASSTKGQGINSPLHF.

V gene TRBV6-1 combines with J gene TRBJ2-7; TRBD2 is a possible D gene (5 bases). V was shortened by 0 bases and J by 7 bases, with 7 bases between the two germline ends. The CDR3 runs 12 residues. Germline V gene data show CDR1 as MNHNS and CDR2 as SASEGT. CDR3 bases: TGTGCCAGCAGTGAAGCTGGACTGGAGCAGTACTTC. Residues: CASSEAGLEQYF.

The chain combines TRBV7-8 with TRBJ1-4; maybe TRBD1 (6 bases). This CDR3 is 15 amino acids long. CDR1 is SGHVS, CDR2 FQNEAQ, per germline. V was trimmed by 5 bases and J by 8 bases, leaving 18 bases between them. CDR3: CASSPYGRGREKLFF. DNA of the CDR3: TGTGCCAGCAGCCCTTATGGCAGGGGAAGGGAAAAACTGTTTTTT. The full variable domain, completed using reference TRBV7-8 and TRBJ1-4, is GAGVSQSPRYKVAKRGQDVALRCDPISGHVSLFWYQQALGQGPEFLTYFQNEAQLDKSGLPSDRFFAERPEGSVSTLKIQRTQQEDSAVYLCASSPYGRGREKLFFGSGTQLSVL.

The CDR3 coding sequence is TGTGCCAGTACTGAAACGGGCTATGGCTACACCTTC. Translating it yields CASTETGYGYTF. V and J are TRBV19 and TRBJ1-2; D gene ambiguous. Germline V gene lookup returns CDR1 LNHDA and CDR2 SQIVND (reference sequence). The V and J ends lost 7 bases and 4 bases respectively, with 10 bases between them. The CDR3 has 12 residues. Full variable domain (rest looked up from reference TRBV19 and TRBJ1-2): DGGITQSPKYLFRKEGQNVTLSCEQNLNHDAMYWYRQDPGQGLRLIYYSQIVNDFQKGDIAEGYSVSREKKESFPLTVTSAQKNPTAFYLCASTETGYGYTFGSGTRLTVV.